Presented here are 24 T cell receptor beta chains from one specimen sequenced in a study of persistence of HIV-infected CD4 T cells. The libraries were made with immunoSEQ version 4 in survey mode. Here immunoSEQ multiplex PCR was the method, and the copy in TCRdb shows in-frame clones only, minus some. The sample consists of approximately 36,000 clones, 85% to 90% of them appearing once. An overlapping HIV-1 Gag peptide pool stimulated these cells at 1 ug/peptide/mL. Sorted nonresponding memory CD4+ T cells were CD40L-negative, CD69-negative, CD45RO-high. For these TCRs, the target antigens are not known. The specimen was cultured CD4+ T cells from PBMCs, collected from a patient who received antiretroviral therapy. The receptors shown here come from an adult with HIV. The donor label of this sample is uncertain.

This rearrangement joins TRBV11-1 to TRBJ2-2, with D tentatively TRBD1 or TRBD2 (5 bases each). With 5 bases removed from V and 1 base from J, the gap between germline ends came to 14 bases. CDR1 is SGHAT and CDR2 is FQDESV in the germline V gene (reference sequence). The CDR3 length is 16 residues. This chain's CDR3 is CASSLPQGENTGELFF. The CDR3 nucleotides are TGTGCCAGCAGCCTGCCTCAGGGAGAGAACACCGGGGAGCTGTTTTTT.

This chain links TRBV6-4 with TRBJ1-1; 7 bases are a match to TRBD1. J lost 4 bases, V lost 11 bases, and 16 bases had no gene match. Per the germline V gene, CDR1 is MRHNA and CDR2 is SNTAGT. The CDR3 has 15 amino acids. CDR3 DNA sequence: TGTGCCTGCGAGTCTTATCCGACAGGGAGCACTGAAGCTTTCTTT. It specifies CACESYPTGSTEAFF.

The chain is built from TRBV15 and TRBJ2-3; D is perhaps TRBD2 (5 bases). This CDR3 comprises 14 residues. In germline, CDR1 is LNHNV, CDR2 YYDKDF (reference sequence). V lost 0 bases and J 5 bases, leaving 9 bases between the germline ends. CDR3 in DNA: TGTGCCACCAGCAGAGATCCAGGAGGAGATACGCAGTATTTT. Translating gives CATSRDPGGDTQYF. The full variable domain, its missing parts supplied by reference TRBV15 and TRBJ2-3, is DAMVIQNPRYQVTQFGKPVTLSCSQTLNHNVMYWYQQKSSQAPKLLFHYYDKDFNNEADTPDNFQSRRPNTSFCFLDIRSPGLGDTAMYLCATSRDPGGDTQYFGPGTRLTVL.

The V call is TRBV6-6, the J call TRBJ2-6, with no clear D. There are 15 residues in the CDR3. V was shortened by 5 bases and J by 4 bases, with 12 bases between the two germline ends. Germline values: CDR1 MNHNY, CDR2 SVGAGI (reference sequence). As DNA, the CDR3 is TGTGCCAGCAGTCCCGGCCAGCGCGGGGCCAACGTCCTGACTTTC. This translates into CASSPGQRGANVLTF.

The chain recombines TRBV5-1 with TRBJ2-7, with 7 positions matching TRBD1. Germline CDR1 is SGHRS and CDR2 is YFSETQ. V shed 4 bases and J 2 bases; nucleotides not matched to a gene: 21. This CDR3 contains 19 residues. Written as DNA, the CDR3 is TGCGCCAGCAGCGTCAACAGGGGCGACGGAGTGGGGGACCCCTACGAGCAGTACTTC. Translation gives CASSVNRGDGVGDPYEQYF. Variable domain in full (rest from reference TRBV5-1 and TRBJ2-7): KAGVTQTPRYLIKTRGQQVTLSCSPISGHRSVSWYQQTPGQGLQFLFEYFSETQRNKGNFPGRFSGRQFSNSRSEMNVSTLELGDSALYLCASSVNRGDGVGDPYEQYFGPGTRLTVT.

This clone has a single count. V is TRBV20-1 and J is TRBJ2-1; D might be TRBD2 (6 bases). The CDR3 length is 11 residues. Germline loops: CDR1 DFQATT, CDR2 SNEGSKA (reference sequence). The V end was cut by 6 bases, the J end by 8 bases, with 11 bases between. The CDR3 here is CSARRADEQFF. The CDR3 coding sequence is TGCAGTGCCAGGAGGGCGGATGAGCAGTTCTTC.

This chain uses TRBV27 with TRBJ2-7, with 7 bases matching TRBD1. The CDR3 extends over 13 amino acids. CDR1 is MNHEY, CDR2 SMNVEV, per germline (reference sequence). Trimming took 0 bases from V and 6 from J; bases not matched to a gene: 2. The CDR3, as DNA: TGTGCCAGCAGTTTATCGGGACAGTCCGAGCAGTACTTC. It translates to CASSLSGQSEQYF.

V gene TRBV19 combines with J gene TRBJ2-3; 9 bases are a match to TRBD2. After removal of 4 bases from V and 3 bases from J, the junction contained 2 bases not matched to a gene. The CDR3 extends over 14 amino acids. The germline CDR1 and CDR2 sequences are LNHDA and SQIVND (reference sequence). The CDR3 nucleotides are TGTGCCAGTAGTAGCCTAGCGGGGACAGATACGCAGTATTTT. Translation gives CASSSLAGTDTQYF.

The rearrangement uses TRBV29-1 and TRBJ2-1; perhaps TRBD2 as D (6 bases). The CDR3 has 15 amino acids. Germline V gives CDR1 SQVTM, CDR2 ANQGSEA. Trimming removed 6 bases from V and 0 bases from J, with 15 bases in between. The CDR3 sequence is CSVVPGASSYNEQFF. The CDR3 nucleotides are TGCAGCGTAGTCCCGGGAGCGAGCTCCTACAATGAGCAGTTCTTC.

The chain joins TRBV3-1 (or the pseudogene TRBV3-2) to TRBJ1-1; TRBD1 matches at 8 bases. J gave up 5 bases and V 4 bases, and 6 bases lay outside the gene matches. This CDR3 is 14 amino acids long. Germline V gives CDR1 LGHDT, CDR2 YNNKEL (reference sequence). CDR3 sequence reads: CASSRRTGGTEAFF. The CDR3 nucleotides are TGTGCCAGCAGCCGGCGAACAGGGGGGACTGAAGCTTTCTTT.

This clone was seen once. The chain employs TRBV12-3 or TRBV12-4 and TRBJ2-7, with D possibly TRBD1 on 6 matching bases. V was clipped by 5 bases and J by 2 bases, with 10 bases between them. The CDR3 has 13 amino acids. This CDR3 reads CASSKDRTYEQYF. CDR3 in DNA: TGTGCCAGCAGTAAGGACAGAACCTACGAGCAGTACTTC.

The rearrangement joins TRBV24-1 to TRBJ1-1; maybe TRBD1 (5 bases). The CDR3 spans 14 residues. Trimming cost V 7 bases and J 2 bases, with 13 bases left between them. CDR1 is KGHDR, CDR2 SFDVKD, per germline. In DNA, the CDR3 is TGTGCCACCAGACTGGGGGGGGGTAACACTGAAGCTTTCTTT. This codes for CATRLGGGNTEAFF.

The chain couples TRBV18 to TRBJ2-1; D is ambiguous. Germline V gene sequence: CDR1 KGHSH, CDR2 LQKENI. The CDR3 is 15 amino acids. Trimming shortened V by 2 bases and J by 0 bases, and 8 bases separated the two germline ends. CDR3 region: CASSPGMSSYNEQFF. CDR3 DNA: TGTGCCAGCTCACCAGGGATGAGCTCCTACAATGAGCAGTTCTTC.

DNA for the CDR3: TGTGCCAGCAGTTATTCGGGGGGCGAAAATACGCAGTATTTT. It encodes CASSYSGGENTQYF. The V gene is TRBV6-2 or TRBV6-3, the J gene TRBJ2-3, with D perhaps TRBD2 (7 bases). V gave up 3 bases and J gave up 7 bases, with 14 bases separating them. This CDR3 has 14 amino acids. The V gene's germline CDR1 is MNHEY and CDR2 SVGEGT.

The chain is built from TRBV3-1 (or the pseudogene TRBV3-2) and TRBJ2-1, with TRBD2 identical over 9 bases. The V segment lost 0 bases and the J segment 7 bases; nucleotides outside the gene matches: 7. The CDR3 is 16 amino acids. Germline V gene data show CDR1 as LGHDT and CDR2 as YNNKEL (reference sequence). DNA of the CDR3: TGTGCCAGCAGCCAAGATCTTGGAGGACTAGCGAATGAGCAGTTCTTC. Its translation: CASSQDLGGLANEQFF.

V usage is TRBV5-5 and J usage is TRBJ1-2; no clear D. CDR3 length equals 14 residues. With 0 bases removed from V and 4 bases from J, the gap between germline ends came to 10 bases. Per germline, CDR1 SGHKS and CDR2 YYEKEE (reference sequence). The CDR3 region is CASSLDIHPYGYTF. CDR3 in DNA: TGTGCCAGCAGCTTGGATATTCATCCCTATGGCTACACCTTC. The complete variable domain, with remaining parts taken from reference TRBV5-5 and TRBJ1-2, reads DAGVTQSPTHLIKTRGQQVTLRCSPISGHKSVSWYQQVLGQGPQFIFQYYEKEERGRGNFPDRFSARQFPNYSSELNVNALLLGDSALYLCASSLDIHPYGYTFGSGTRLTVV.

The chain carries TRBV28 and TRBJ2-5; tentative D call: TRBD1 (6 bases). Trimming shortened V by 5 bases and J by 2 bases, and 12 bases separated the two germline ends. The germline V gene has CDR1 MDHEN and CDR2 SYDVKM. CDR3 size: 14 residues. CDR3 coding DNA: TGTGCCAGCAGTCCCGCGGACAGTCAAGAGACCCAGTACTTC. Protein product: CASSPADSQETQYF. The full variable domain, in which reference TRBV28 and TRBJ2-5 provide the parts outside the CDR3, is DVKVTQSSRYLVKRTGEKVFLECVQDMDHENMFWYRQDPGLGLRLIYFSYDVKMKEKGDIPEGYSVSREKKERFSLILESASTNQTSMYLCASSPADSQETQYFGPGTRLLVL.

V gene TRBV19 combines with J gene TRBJ1-5; TRBD1 might be the D (5 bases). The germline V gene encodes CDR1 LNHDA and CDR2 SQIVND (reference sequence). The ends were cut back, 5 bases at V and 2 bases at J, with 13 bases in the middle. This CDR3 is built from 15 residues. The CDR3 sequence is CASSPGNLGNQPQHF. CDR3 in DNA: TGTGCCAGTAGTCCAGGGAACTTGGGCAATCAGCCCCAGCATTTT.

The chain carries TRBV3-1 (or the pseudogene TRBV3-2) and TRBJ2-2, with D possibly being TRBD1 (5 bases). CDR1 LGHDT and CDR2 YNNKEL come from the germline V gene (reference sequence). Trimming removed 0 bases from V and 1 base from J, with 12 bases in between. The CDR3 has 17 amino acids. Written as DNA, the CDR3 is TGTGCCAGCAGCCAAGATCATGGGGCTTTGAACACCGGGGAGCTGTTTTTT. Residues: CASSQDHGALNTGELFF.

The chain is built from TRBV27 and TRBJ1-4, with 9 bases aligning to TRBD1. The CDR3 sequence is 15 residues long. CDR1 is MNHEY, CDR2 SMNVEV, per germline (reference sequence). V lost 5 bases and J lost 7; bases outside the gene matches: 8. The CDR3 DNA follows: TGTGCCAGCAGTAGTGAGACAGGGGGTCGTGAAAAACTGTTTTTT. This codes for CASSSETGGREKLFF.

V and J are TRBV3-1 (or the pseudogene TRBV3-2) and TRBJ2-1; either TRBD1 or TRBD2 may fit D (5 bases each). CDR3 length equals 17 residues. V was trimmed by 1 base and J by 8 bases, leaving 21 bases between them. CDR1 is LGHDT and CDR2 is YNNKEL in the germline V gene (reference sequence). The CDR3 here is CASSQVPGRPSLDEQFF. In DNA, the CDR3 is TGTGCCAGCAGCCAAGTACCGGGACGCCCGTCCTTGGATGAGCAGTTCTTC.

The chain uses TRBV5-4 and TRBJ2-1; D is undetermined. Trimming pared 0 bases from V and 10 bases from J, leaving 11 bases between. The CDR3 contains 13 residues. In germline, CDR1 is SGHNT, CDR2 YYREEE (reference sequence). This CDR3 is CASSLAAGNEQFF. The DNA of the CDR3 is TGTGCCAGCAGCTTGGCCGCAGGCAACGAGCAGTTCTTC.

This rearrangement joins TRBV18 to TRBJ2-3; D not resolved. The CDR3 extends over 15 amino acids. Looked up from germline, CDR1 is KGHSH and CDR2 is LQKENI. Trimming took 6 bases from V and 7 from J, leaving 20 bases between them. This chain's CDR3 is CASSPNPNPPNTQYF. As DNA, the CDR3 is TGTGCCAGCTCCCCGAACCCGAACCCTCCAAATACGCAGTATTTT. The entire variable domain, with the rest obtained from reference TRBV18 and TRBJ2-3, is as follows: NAGVMQNPRHLVRRRGQEARLRCSPMKGHSHVYWYRQLPEEGLKFMVYLQKENIIDESGMPKERFSAEFPKEGPSILRIQQVVRGDSAAYFCASSPNPNPPNTQYFGPGTRLTVL.

The chain uses TRBV5-1 and TRBJ2-1; 9 nucleotides line up with TRBD2. The CDR3 runs 15 residues. CDR1 is SGHRS, CDR2 YFSETQ, per germline. V was clipped by 5 bases and J by 9 bases; unmatched bases: 12. CDR3 in amino acids: CASSRGGGEYREQFF. As DNA, the CDR3 is TGCGCCAGCAGTAGGGGCGGGGGGGAATATCGTGAGCAGTTCTTC.